The 18 T cell receptor beta chains in this list originate from one sample, sequenced in a study of shared clonotypes between healthy human individuals. TCRdb keeps only in-frame clones here, not all; method: immunoSEQ multiplex PCR. The top ten hold approximately 0.13% of the sample, which has 2 million to 2.5 million clones, under 97% seen once. The sequenced sample was naive CD4+ T cells sorted from blood. Subset described: CD45RA+ positively selected. These receptors were taken from a man aged 18 to 30 in good health.

The chain has TRBV15 and TRBJ2-2; D is unclear. The ends were cut back, 0 bases at V and 7 bases at J, with 3 bases in the middle. CDR1 LNHNV and CDR2 YYDKDF come from the germline V gene (reference sequence). This CDR3 region has 12 residues. The CDR3 protein is CATSRDFGELFF. The CDR3 bases are TGTGCCACCAGCAGAGATTTCGGGGAGCTGTTTTTT. The full variable domain, its missing parts supplied by reference TRBV15 and TRBJ2-2, is DAMVIQNPRYQVTQFGKPVTLSCSQTLNHNVMYWYQQKSSQAPKLLFHYYDKDFNNEADTPDNFQSRRPNTSFCFLDIRSPGLGDTAMYLCATSRDFGELFFGEGSRLTVL.

A single count supports this clone. V gene TRBV7-6 combines with J gene TRBJ2-7, with 10 bases identical to TRBD2. The CDR3 spans 16 residues. Germline V gene data show CDR1 as SGHVS and CDR2 as FNYEAQ. The J segment lost 1 base and the V segment lost 5 bases, leaving 8 bases of the junction unmatched. The CDR3: CASSQLAGGPSYEQYF. The CDR3, as DNA: TGTGCCAGCAGCCAGTTAGCGGGAGGACCTTCCTACGAGCAGTACTTC.

This clone occurred a few times. V is TRBV28 and J is TRBJ1-2, with TRBD1 as a possible D gene (5 bases). V lost 6 bases and J lost 3, with 14 bases in between. The CDR3 sequence is 14 residues long. Germline lookup yields CDR1 MDHEN and CDR2 SYDVKM. The DNA of the CDR3 is TGTGCCAGCAGCGAGTACCAGGGTGACTATGGCTACACCTTC. Translated: CASSEYQGDYGYTF.

V usage is TRBV29-1 and J usage is TRBJ2-7; 8 bases map to TRBD1. The CDR3 contains 16 residues. CDR1 is SQVTM, CDR2 ANQGSEA, per germline. V lost 6 bases, J lost 4 bases, and 17 bases stayed unmatched. The CDR3 sequence is CSVYLSGTGKVYEQYF. The DNA for the CDR3 is TGCAGCGTCTACCTGTCGGGGACAGGTAAAGTTTACGAGCAGTACTTC.

This chain links TRBV7-3 with TRBJ1-1; D possibly corresponds to TRBD1 (5 bases). Trimming took 8 bases from V and 4 from J, leaving 11 bases between them. Germline V gene data show CDR1 as SGHTA and CDR2 as FQGTGA. This CDR3 is 12 amino acids long. CDR3 bases: TGTGCCAGCCGGGGGGATGGCACTGAAGCTTTCTTT. Its protein is CASRGDGTEAFF.

The J gene is TRBJ2-2, the V gene TRBV29-1; 14 bases align to TRBD2. The CDR3 loop spans 16 amino acids. Germline assignment: CDR1 SQVTM and CDR2 ANQGSEA. J gave up 0 bases and V 4 bases, and 1 base lay outside the gene matches. CDR3 nucleotides: TGCAGCGTTGGGGGACTAGCGGGAGCGAACACCGGGGAGCTGTTTTTT. Protein: CSVGGLAGANTGELFF.

This clone was recorded once. The chain's CDR3 is CAATREMNTEAFF. DNA of the CDR3: TGTGCCGCAACACGGGAAATGAACACTGAAGCTTTCTTT. The chain carries TRBV2 and TRBJ1-1; D unresolved. CDR1 SNHLY and CDR2 FYNNEI come from the germline V gene. The CDR3 has 13 amino acids. Deletions cut 11 bases from V and 0 bases from J, with 13 bases between. Drawing the rest from reference TRBV2 and TRBJ1-1, the complete variable domain is EPEVTQTPSHQVTQMGQEVILRCVPISNHLYFYWYRQILGQKVEFLVSFYNNEISEKSEIFDDQFSVERPDGSNFTLKIRSTKLEDSAMYFCAATREMNTEAFFGQGTRLTVV.

The chain uses TRBV13 and TRBJ1-2; 9 bases are shared with TRBD1. The germline V gene encodes CDR1 PRHDT and CDR2 FYEKMQ (reference sequence). The CDR3 consists of 15 residues. Trimming cost V 5 bases and J 4 bases; bases outside gene matches: 8. The CDR3 DNA follows: TGTGCCAGCAGCAACCGGGACAGGGAGGTCTATGGCTACACCTTC. It translates to CASSNRDREVYGYTF.

The chain is built from TRBV6-1 and TRBJ2-3; D might be TRBD1 or TRBD2, each matching 5 bases. From germline, CDR1 is MNHNS and CDR2 SASEGT. The V end was cut by 11 bases, the J end by 2 bases, with 20 bases between. CDR3 length: 15 residues. The CDR3 DNA reads as TGTGCCGGCCTCCTCCGGGACGGAATCACAGATACGCAGTATTTT. Protein: CAGLLRDGITDTQYF.

The rearrangement uses TRBV7-9 and TRBJ2-3; D gene unclear. V lost 10 bases and J 6 bases, leaving 11 bases between the germline ends. The CDR3 contains 11 residues. The V gene's germline CDR1 is SEHNR and CDR2 FQNEAQ (reference sequence). Here the CDR3 DNA reads TGTGCCACCGAACGGGTCGATACGCAGTATTTT. This translates into CATERVDTQYF.

V and J are TRBV30 and TRBJ1-4; TRBD1 aligns across 7 bases. This CDR3 has 13 residues. V lost 4 bases and J lost 3; bases outside the gene matches: 2. Germline assignment: CDR1 GTSNPN and CDR2 SVGIG (reference sequence). The CDR3: CAWTGGPNEKLFF. For the CDR3, the DNA is TGTGCCTGGACAGGGGGACCTAATGAAAAACTGTTTTTT.

The gene calls are TRBV25-1 and TRBJ2-5; D gene uncertain. V lost 6 bases and J lost 5, with 13 bases in between. Germline loops: CDR1 MGHDK, CDR2 SYGVNS. This CDR3 comprises 13 residues. The CDR3: CASSRHPGETQYF. The CDR3 bases are TGTGCCAGCAGCAGACACCCTGGGGAGACCCAGTACTTC. Full variable domain (outside the CDR3, taken from reference TRBV25-1 and TRBJ2-5): EADIYQTPRYLVIGTGKKITLECSQTMGHDKMYWYQQDPGMELHLIHYSYGVNSTEKGDLSSESTVSRIRTEHFPLTLESARPSHTSQYLCASSRHPGETQYFGPGTRLLVL.

The rearrangement links TRBV7-9 to TRBJ1-2; maybe TRBD1 (6 bases). CDR1 and CDR2 (germline): SEHNR, FQNEAQ (reference sequence). With 0 bases removed from V and 4 bases from J, the gap between germline ends came to 18 bases. This CDR3 region has 17 residues. The DNA for the CDR3 is TGTGCCAGCAGCTTAGCGGGGACACTTTTATACTCCTATGGCTACACCTTC. Amino acid sequence: CASSLAGTLLYSYGYTF.

The CDR3 DNA reads as TGTGCCAGCGGCCATTTCGACGGAGGATCCTACGAGCAGTACTTC. Its protein is CASGHFDGGSYEQYF. The gene calls are TRBV7-9 and TRBJ2-7; perhaps TRBD2 as D (5 bases). CDR3 length: 15 amino acids. Germline lookup yields CDR1 SEHNR and CDR2 FQNEAQ (reference sequence). The V and J ends lost 8 bases and 1 base respectively, with 18 bases between them.

The chain carries TRBV5-1 and TRBJ2-1; TRBD1 or TRBD2 may be the D gene (5 bases each). This CDR3 comprises 15 residues. Trimming removed 3 bases from V and 6 bases from J, with 16 bases in between. Per germline, CDR1 SGHRS and CDR2 YFSETQ. In DNA, the CDR3 is TGCGCCAGCAGCTGGGACCCGCGAGGCGGCAATGAGCAGTTCTTC. Amino acids: CASSWDPRGGNEQFF.

The V gene is TRBV19, the J gene TRBJ1-6; TRBD1 might be the D (5 bases). Germline loops: CDR1 LNHDA, CDR2 SQIVND (reference sequence). The CDR3 totals 14 residues. With 9 bases removed from V and 2 bases from J, the gap between germline ends came to 11 bases. CDR3 in DNA: TGTGCCAGACAAGGGGATCCCTATAATTCACCCCTCCACTTT. Its translation is CARQGDPYNSPLHF.

The chain couples TRBV30 to TRBJ1-2; 7 bases are shared with TRBD1. From germline, CDR1 is GTSNPN and CDR2 SVGIG (reference sequence). Unmatched junction bases numbered 3, after V lost 0 bases and J lost 5 bases. CDR3 size: 13 residues. The CDR3 is CAWSVQGMYGYTF. As DNA, the CDR3 is TGTGCCTGGAGTGTACAGGGGATGTATGGCTACACCTTC.

Notes on this clone: Other DNA sequences in the sample encode the same CDR3. The V and J genes are TRBV30 and TRBJ2-3; D ambiguous. Looked up from germline, CDR1 is GTSNPN and CDR2 is SVGIG (reference sequence). The CDR3 sequence is 12 residues long. Between the trimmed V and J ends, which lost 2 bases and 2 bases, there was a span of 5 bases. The CDR3 sequence: CAWSSSTDTQYF. CDR3 nucleotides: TGTGCCTGGAGTTCCTCCACAGATACGCAGTATTTT.